The present T cell receptor (beta chain) was sequenced within a study of patients and donors after allogeneic stem cell transplantation. TCRdb re-called the RT-PCR reads through MiXCR, storing one row per CDR3 protein. The table lists just over 2,500 distinct CDR3 sequences, around 8.2% of them singletons. In its sample, this clonotype was seen a few times. The sample comprised blood, either unsorted or a sorted T cell fraction (not recorded which). This clonotype originated in a human donor who was either an allogeneic HSCT recipient or a stem cell or donor lymphocyte infusion donor (not recorded which). It is not recorded whose cells these are; they may come from a transplant donor.

As DNA, the CDR3 is TGTGCCAGCAGTCCGGGGACAGGGGGCCCGGAGACCCAGTACTTC. Encoded protein: CASSPGTGGPETQYF. The chain is built from TRBV28 and TRBJ2-5; 12 bases match TRBD1. Trimming cost V 5 bases and J 5 bases; bases outside gene matches: 6. The germline V gene has CDR1 MDHEN and CDR2 SYDVKM. CDR3 length equals 15 residues.